This T cell receptor beta chain was identified during a study of blood T cell repertoires in COVID-19. Background on the study: T cells, B-cell-depleted T cells, or PBMCs provided the cDNA or gDNA that served as material.

Germline V gene data show CDR1 as MDHEN and CDR2 as SYDVKM. V dropped 3 bases and J dropped 4 bases, with 21 bases sitting between them. This CDR3 contains 17 residues. Authors' processing steps: Estimated nucleated cell counts came from reference gene primer amplification. The protocol was immunoSEQ multiplex PCR, while the TCRdb copy is restricted to in-frame clones and leaves out a portion. That table gives V, J and clone size, and the DNA gave D and trimming. The table lists 150,000 to 200,000 clones, 65% to 85% of them singletons. This rearrangement joins TRBV28 to TRBJ1-1; no clear D gene. The TCR originated in a man aged 55 to 70 with active or convalescent COVID-19. What was sequenced was peripheral blood. CDR3 nucleotide sequence: TGTGCCAGCAGTTTCCCGTGGGAGGGCCCTCGGACCACTGAAGCTTTCTTT. As protein: CASSFPWEGPRTTEAFF.